What follows are 2 T cell receptor beta chains derived from one specimen sequenced in a study of blood T cell repertoires in COVID-19. The protocol was immunoSEQ multiplex PCR, while the TCRdb copy is restricted to in-frame clones and leaves out a portion. The sample has tens of thousands of clones, 85% to 90% seen once. Sequencing input: peripheral blood. These receptors all stem from a man in his 70s with active COVID-19.

V gene TRBV18 combines with J gene TRBJ2-3; D not resolved. CDR3 length: 15 residues. V lost 2 bases and J lost 0, with 9 bases in between. Germline CDR1 reads KGHSH; CDR2 reads LQKENI. The CDR3 spells CASSPNLPSTDTQYF. CDR3 nucleotides: TGTGCCAGCTCACCAAACTTACCTAGCACAGATACGCAGTATTTT.

The rearrangement joins TRBV13 to TRBJ2-7; 7 bases are a match to TRBD2. This CDR3 contains 15 residues. Trimming at V came to 5 bases and at J to 2 bases, leaving 9 bases not matched to a gene. CDR1 and CDR2 (germline): PRHDT, FYEKMQ (reference sequence). CDR3 residues: CASSRSGRATYEQYF. CDR3 coding DNA: TGTGCCAGCAGCCGTAGCGGGCGTGCGACCTACGAGCAGTACTTC.